This T cell receptor beta chain was identified during a study of beta chain features in type 1 diabetes. About the study: Age and gender were similar between patients and healthy donors, as were cell yields.

Every donor had blood drawn once into heparin, around 120 mL on average. Expressed TCRB transcripts were sequenced because the isolated RNA had all been reverse transcribed beforehand. Clones were sequenced by immunoSEQ multiplex PCR, and TCRdb holds only the in-frame ones, with some missing. The sample carries some 180,000 clones, about 13% recorded once. Study-level results: Using cDNA template may skew counts toward highly expressing activated cells. Fewer insertions but more deletions were seen at VDJ junctions in type 1 diabetes patients.

This clone was observed a handful of times. What it binds is unknown. From germline, CDR1 is ENHRY and CDR2 SYGVKD. The CDR3 has 17 residues. V was pared by 10 bases and J by 0 bases, with 9 bases of the junction left unmatched. The rearrangement joins TRBV10-3 to TRBJ2-4; 13 bases agree with TRBD2. Sequencing was performed on central memory CD4+ T cells from blood. The receptor's source is a woman aged 18-35 years in good health. The CDR3 DNA follows: TGTGCCACCGGGGACGGACTAGCGGGAGTAGCCAAAAACATTCAGTACTTC. As protein: CATGDGLAGVAKNIQYF.